This TCR beta chain was recovered during a study of blood T cells in healthy people across ages. Findings of the study overall: Fewer expanded clones and more diversity marked long-lived versus aged donors. It was held that diversity estimates obtained from one million T cells represented underestimates.

CDR3 length: 15 residues. Trimming removed 5 bases from V and 3 bases from J; junction bases left unmatched: 6. The V gene's germline CDR1 is MNHNS and CDR2 SASEGT. The second PCR ran roughly 7 to 12 cycles with a sample-barcoded 5' primer and J-beta primers. TCRdb re-derived calls from the 5' RACE reads in MiXCR, one entry per CDR3 protein. This table has about 1,600,000 distinct CDR3 sequences, roughly 45% appearing once. This clonotype was seen ten or more times. Its target is unknown. V and J are TRBV6-1 and TRBJ1-2, with 10 bases identical to TRBD1. The TCR was taken from a young woman in good health. Material for sequencing was blood. The CDR3 nucleotides are TGTGCCAGCAGTTCCCGGGACAGGGGTGACTATGGCTACACCTTC. It encodes CASSSRDRGDYGYTF.